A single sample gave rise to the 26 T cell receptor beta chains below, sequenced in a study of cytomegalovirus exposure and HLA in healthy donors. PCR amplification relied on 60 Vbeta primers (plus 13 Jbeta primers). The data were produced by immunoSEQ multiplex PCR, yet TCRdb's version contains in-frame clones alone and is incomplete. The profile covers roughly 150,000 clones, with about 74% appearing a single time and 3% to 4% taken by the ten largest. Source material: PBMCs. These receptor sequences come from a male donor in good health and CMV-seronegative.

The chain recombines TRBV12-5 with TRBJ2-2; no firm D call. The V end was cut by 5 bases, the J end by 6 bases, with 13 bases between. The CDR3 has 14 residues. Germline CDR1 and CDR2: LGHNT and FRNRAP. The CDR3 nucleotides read TGTGCTAGTGGTCTAACGACTGTCCCCGGGGAGCTGTTTTTT. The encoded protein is CASGLTTVPGELFF.

CDR3 in amino acids: CASSLELAGGVGTGELFF. The CDR3 DNA reads TGCGCCAGCAGCTTGGAACTAGCGGGGGGGGTCGGCACCGGGGAGCTGTTTTTT. This chain connects TRBV5-1 to TRBJ2-2; 13 bases map to TRBD2. The CDR3 is made up of 18 amino acids. Germline-derived CDR1 and CDR2 are SGHRS and YFSETQ. V shed 0 bases and J 4 bases; nucleotides not matched to a gene: 6.

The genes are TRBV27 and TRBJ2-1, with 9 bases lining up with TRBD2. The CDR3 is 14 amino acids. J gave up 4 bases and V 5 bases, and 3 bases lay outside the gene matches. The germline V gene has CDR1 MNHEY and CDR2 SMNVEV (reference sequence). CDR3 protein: CASSAGGPYNEQFF. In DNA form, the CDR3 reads TGTGCCAGCAGTGCGGGGGGGCCTTACAATGAGCAGTTCTTC.

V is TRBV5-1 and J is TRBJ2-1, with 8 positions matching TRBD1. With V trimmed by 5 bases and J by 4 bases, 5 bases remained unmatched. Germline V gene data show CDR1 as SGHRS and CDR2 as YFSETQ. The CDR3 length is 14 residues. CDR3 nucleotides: TGCGCCAGCAGAGGACAGGGATTATACAATGAGCAGTTCTTC. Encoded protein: CASRGQGLYNEQFF.

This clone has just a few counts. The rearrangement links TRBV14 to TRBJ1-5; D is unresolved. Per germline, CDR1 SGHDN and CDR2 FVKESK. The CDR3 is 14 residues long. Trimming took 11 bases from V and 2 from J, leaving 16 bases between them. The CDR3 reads CAVWAERGNQPQHF. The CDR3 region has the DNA TGTGCCGTGTGGGCCGAGAGGGGCAATCAGCCCCAGCATTTT.

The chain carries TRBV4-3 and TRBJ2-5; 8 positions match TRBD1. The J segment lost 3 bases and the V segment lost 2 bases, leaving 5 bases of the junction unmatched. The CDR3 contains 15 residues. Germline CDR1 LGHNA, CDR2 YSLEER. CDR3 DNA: TGCGCCAGCAGCCAAAGTCCAGGGGGCGAAGAGACCCAGTACTTC. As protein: CASSQSPGGEETQYF.

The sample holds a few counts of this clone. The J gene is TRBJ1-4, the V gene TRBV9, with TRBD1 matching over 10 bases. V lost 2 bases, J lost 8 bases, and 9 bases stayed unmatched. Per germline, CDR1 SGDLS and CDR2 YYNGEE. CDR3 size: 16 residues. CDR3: CASSVGTGAGKEKLFF. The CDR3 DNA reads TGTGCCAGCAGCGTCGGGACAGGGGCCGGAAAGGAAAAACTGTTTTTT.

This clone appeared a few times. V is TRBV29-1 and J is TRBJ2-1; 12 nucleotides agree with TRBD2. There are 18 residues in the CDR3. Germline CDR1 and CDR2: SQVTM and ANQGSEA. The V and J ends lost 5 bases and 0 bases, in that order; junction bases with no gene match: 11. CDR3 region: CSVKGASGRASSYNEQFF. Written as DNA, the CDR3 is TGCAGCGTTAAAGGGGCTAGCGGGAGGGCGAGCTCCTACAATGAGCAGTTCTTC.

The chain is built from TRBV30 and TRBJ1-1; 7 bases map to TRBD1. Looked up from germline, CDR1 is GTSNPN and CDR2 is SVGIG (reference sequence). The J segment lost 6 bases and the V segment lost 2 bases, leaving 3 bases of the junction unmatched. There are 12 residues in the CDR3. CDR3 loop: CAWSLGQAEAFF. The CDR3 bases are TGTGCCTGGAGTCTAGGACAGGCTGAAGCTTTCTTT.

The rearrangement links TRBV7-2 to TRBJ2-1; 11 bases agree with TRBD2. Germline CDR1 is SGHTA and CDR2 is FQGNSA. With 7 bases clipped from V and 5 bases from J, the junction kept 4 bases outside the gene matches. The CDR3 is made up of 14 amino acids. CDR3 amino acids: CASKTSGVNNEQFF. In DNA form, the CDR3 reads TGTGCCAGCAAGACTAGCGGGGTGAACAATGAGCAGTTCTTC.

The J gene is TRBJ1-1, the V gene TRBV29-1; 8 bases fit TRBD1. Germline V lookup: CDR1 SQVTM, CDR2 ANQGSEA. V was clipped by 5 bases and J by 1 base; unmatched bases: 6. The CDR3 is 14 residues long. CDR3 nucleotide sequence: TGCAGCGTTTTTCGTGACAGGGGGAACACTGAAGCTTTCTTT. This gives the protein CSVFRDRGNTEAFF.

The CDR3 nucleotides read TGCGCCAGCAGCCGAGGGACTAGCGATGCCGGGGAGCTGTTTTTT. Amino acids: CASSRGTSDAGELFF. The gene calls are TRBV4-1 and TRBJ2-2; TRBD2 matches 10 bases. With V trimmed by 4 bases and J by 6 bases, 5 bases remained unmatched. The CDR3 spans 15 residues. Germline CDR1 and CDR2: MGHRA and YSYEKL.

The DNA of the CDR3 is TGTGCCAGCAGGCCGACATTAGACCAGCCCCAGCATTTT. It encodes CASRPTLDQPQHF. The chain carries TRBV28 and TRBJ1-5, with D unclear. This CDR3 spans 13 amino acids. Trimming took 6 bases from V and 7 from J, leaving 13 bases between them. CDR1 MDHEN and CDR2 SYDVKM come from the germline V gene. Full variable domain (outside the CDR3, taken from reference TRBV28 and TRBJ1-5): DVKVTQSSRYLVKRTGEKVFLECVQDMDHENMFWYRQDPGLGLRLIYFSYDVKMKEKGDIPEGYSVSREKKERFSLILESASTNQTSMYLCASRPTLDQPQHFGDGTRLSIL.

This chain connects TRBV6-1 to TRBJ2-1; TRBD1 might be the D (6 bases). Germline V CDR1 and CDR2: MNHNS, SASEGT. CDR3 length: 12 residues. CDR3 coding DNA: TGTGCTATCAGGGGATTGGGGAATGAGCAGTTCTTC. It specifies CAIRGLGNEQFF.

This CDR3 reads CASNTPRLAGYNEQFF. CDR3 bases: TGTGCCAGCAATACCCCCCGACTAGCGGGGTACAATGAGCAGTTCTTC. V is TRBV6-6 and J is TRBJ2-1; 11 bases are shared with TRBD2. Germline assignment: CDR1 MNHNY and CDR2 SVGAGI (reference sequence). The CDR3 has 16 amino acids. V was pared by 7 bases and J by 4 bases, with 9 bases of the junction left unmatched.

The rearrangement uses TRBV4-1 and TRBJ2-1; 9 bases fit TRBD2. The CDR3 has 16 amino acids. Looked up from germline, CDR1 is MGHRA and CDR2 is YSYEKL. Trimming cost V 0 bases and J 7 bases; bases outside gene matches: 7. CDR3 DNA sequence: TGCGCCAGCAGCCAAGAAGGCGGGAGGGCCGGGAATGAGCAGTTCTTC. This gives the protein CASSQEGGRAGNEQFF.

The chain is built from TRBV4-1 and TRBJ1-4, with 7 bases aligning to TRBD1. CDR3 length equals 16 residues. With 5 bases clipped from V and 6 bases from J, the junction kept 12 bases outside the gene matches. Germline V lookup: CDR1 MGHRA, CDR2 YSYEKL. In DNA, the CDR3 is TGCGCCAGCAGCGGTTCGCACAGGGGCGAAGATGAAAAACTGTTTTTT. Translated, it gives CASSGSHRGEDEKLFF.

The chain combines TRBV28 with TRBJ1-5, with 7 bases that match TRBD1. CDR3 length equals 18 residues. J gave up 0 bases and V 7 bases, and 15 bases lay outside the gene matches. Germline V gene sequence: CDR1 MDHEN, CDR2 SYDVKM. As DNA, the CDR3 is TGTGCCAGCATCCCGACGACAGGGACCACCTATAGCAATCAGCCCCAGCATTTT. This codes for CASIPTTGTTYSNQPQHF.

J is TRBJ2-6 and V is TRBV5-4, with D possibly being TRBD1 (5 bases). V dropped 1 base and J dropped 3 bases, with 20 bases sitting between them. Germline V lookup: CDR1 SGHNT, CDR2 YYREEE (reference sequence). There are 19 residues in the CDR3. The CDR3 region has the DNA TGTGCCAGCAGCTTGTTTTTAGGACAAGGGTTGATTGGGGCCAACGTCCTGACTTTC. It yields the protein CASSLFLGQGLIGANVLTF.

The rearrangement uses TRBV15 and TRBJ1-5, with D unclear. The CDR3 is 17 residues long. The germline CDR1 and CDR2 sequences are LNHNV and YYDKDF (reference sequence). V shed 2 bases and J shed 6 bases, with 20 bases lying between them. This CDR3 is CATSRSKTERWRQPQHF. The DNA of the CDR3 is TGTGCCACCAGCAGATCTAAGACGGAGCGGTGGCGTCAGCCCCAGCATTTT.

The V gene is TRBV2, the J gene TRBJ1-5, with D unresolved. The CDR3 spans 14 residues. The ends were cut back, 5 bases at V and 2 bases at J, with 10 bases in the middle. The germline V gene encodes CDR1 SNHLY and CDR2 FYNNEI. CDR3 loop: CASSREIGNQPQHF. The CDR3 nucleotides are TGTGCCAGCAGTAGGGAGATCGGCAATCAGCCCCAGCATTTT.

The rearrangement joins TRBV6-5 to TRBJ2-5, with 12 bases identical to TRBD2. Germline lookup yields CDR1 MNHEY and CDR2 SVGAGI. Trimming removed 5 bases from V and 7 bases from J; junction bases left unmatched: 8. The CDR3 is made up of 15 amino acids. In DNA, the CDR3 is TGTGCCAGCAGTAAGAGACTAGCGGGGGCCCCGACCCAGTACTTC. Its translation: CASSKRLAGAPTQYF.

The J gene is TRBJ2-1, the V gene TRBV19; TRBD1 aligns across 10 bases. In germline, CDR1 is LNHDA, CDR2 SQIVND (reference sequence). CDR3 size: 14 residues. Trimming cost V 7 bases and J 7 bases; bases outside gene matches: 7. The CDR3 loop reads CASTVTGGGNEQFF. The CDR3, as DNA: TGTGCCAGTACCGTGACAGGGGGCGGGAATGAGCAGTTCTTC.

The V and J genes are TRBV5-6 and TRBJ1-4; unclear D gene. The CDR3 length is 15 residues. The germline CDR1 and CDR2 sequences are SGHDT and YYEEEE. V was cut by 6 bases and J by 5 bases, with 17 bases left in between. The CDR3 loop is CASTAGGPLNEKLFF. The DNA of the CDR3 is TGTGCCAGCACCGCTGGCGGGCCGTTGAATGAAAAACTGTTTTTT.

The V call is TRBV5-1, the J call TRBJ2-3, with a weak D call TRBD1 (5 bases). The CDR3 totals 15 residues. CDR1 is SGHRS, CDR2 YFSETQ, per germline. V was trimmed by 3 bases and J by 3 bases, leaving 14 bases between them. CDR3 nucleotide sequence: TGCGCCAGCAGCTCGCAGACAGTTCCGACAGATACGCAGTATTTT. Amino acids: CASSSQTVPTDTQYF.

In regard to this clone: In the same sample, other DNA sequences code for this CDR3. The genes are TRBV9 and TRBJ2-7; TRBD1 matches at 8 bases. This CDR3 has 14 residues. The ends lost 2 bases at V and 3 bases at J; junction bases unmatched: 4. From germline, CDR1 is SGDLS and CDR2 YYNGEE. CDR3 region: CASSVAGQGYEQYF. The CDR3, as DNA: TGTGCCAGCAGCGTGGCCGGACAGGGCTACGAGCAGTACTTC.